This entry is about one T cell receptor beta chain. This specimen belongs to a study of T cell changes during pregnancy in multiple sclerosis. V lost 0 bases to trimming and J lost 10 bases; unmatched junction nucleotides: 11. The CDR3 runs 17 residues. The germline V gene has CDR1 MGHRA and CDR2 YSYEKL. Here immunoSEQ multiplex PCR was the method, and the copy in TCRdb shows in-frame clones only, minus some. The sample consists of around 59,000 clones, about 91% of them appearing once. This material consisted of CD4+ T cells from peripheral blood mononuclear cells, taken in the first trimester of pregnancy. The chain is built from TRBV4-1 and TRBJ1-6, with 8 bases lining up with TRBD1. This clonotype was obtained from a female donor with multiple sclerosis, enrolled in a pregnancy study. This chain's CDR3 is CASSQDGTDRVGSPLHF. The CDR3 DNA reads TGCGCCAGCAGCCAAGATGGAACGGACAGGGTAGGGTCACCCCTCCACTTT.